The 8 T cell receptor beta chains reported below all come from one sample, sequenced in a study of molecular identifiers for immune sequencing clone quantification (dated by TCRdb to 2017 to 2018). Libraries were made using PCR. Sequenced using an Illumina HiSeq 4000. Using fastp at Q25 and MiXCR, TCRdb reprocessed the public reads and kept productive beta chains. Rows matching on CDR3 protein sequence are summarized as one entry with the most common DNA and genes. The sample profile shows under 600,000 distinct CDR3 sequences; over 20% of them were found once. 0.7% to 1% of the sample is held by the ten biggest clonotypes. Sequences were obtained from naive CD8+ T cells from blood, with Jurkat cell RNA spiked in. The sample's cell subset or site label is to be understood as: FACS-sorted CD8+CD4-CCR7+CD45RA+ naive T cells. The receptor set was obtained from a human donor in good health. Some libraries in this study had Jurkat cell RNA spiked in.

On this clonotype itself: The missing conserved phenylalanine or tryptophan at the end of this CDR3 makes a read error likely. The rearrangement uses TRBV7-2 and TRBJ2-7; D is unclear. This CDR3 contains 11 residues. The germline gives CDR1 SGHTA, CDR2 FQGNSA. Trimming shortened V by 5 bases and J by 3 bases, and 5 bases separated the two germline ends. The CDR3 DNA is TGTGCCAGCAGCCGCGACTACGAGCAGTACCTC. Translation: CASSRDYEQYL.

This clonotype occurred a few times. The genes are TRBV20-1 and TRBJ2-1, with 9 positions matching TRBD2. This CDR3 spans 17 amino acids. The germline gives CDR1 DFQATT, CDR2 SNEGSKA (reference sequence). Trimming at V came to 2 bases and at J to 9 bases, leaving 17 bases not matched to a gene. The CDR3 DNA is TGCAGTGCTAGATCTAGCGGGGTAACCCTTGGGGGTGGTGAGCAGTTCTTC. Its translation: CSARSSGVTLGGGEQFF.

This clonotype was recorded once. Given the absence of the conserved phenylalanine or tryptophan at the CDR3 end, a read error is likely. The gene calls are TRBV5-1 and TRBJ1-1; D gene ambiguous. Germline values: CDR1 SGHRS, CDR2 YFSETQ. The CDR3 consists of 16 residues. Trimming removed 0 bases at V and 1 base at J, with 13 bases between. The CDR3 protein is CASSLAGVITNTEAFS. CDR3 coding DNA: TGCGCCAGCAGCTTGGCCGGGGTTATTACGAACACTGAAGCTTTCTCT.

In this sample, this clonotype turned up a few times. The CDR3: CASSQEDARSPLHF. CDR3 in DNA: TGCGCCAGCAGCCAAGAGGACGCAAGGTCACCCCTCCACTTT. The rearrangement links TRBV4-3 to TRBJ1-6; no clear D gene. The CDR3 length is 14 residues. V was pared by 0 bases and J by 10 bases, with 10 bases between. CDR1 and CDR2 (germline): LGHNA, YSLEER.

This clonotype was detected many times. The CDR3 sequence: CASRGLAGFQETQYF. CDR3 coding DNA: TGTGCCAGCAGAGGACTAGCGGGGTTCCAAGAGACCCAGTACTTC. The J gene is TRBJ2-5, the V gene TRBV6-2 or TRBV6-3, with 12 bases lining up with TRBD2. This CDR3 has 15 amino acids. Unmatched junction bases numbered 3, after V lost 6 bases and J lost 1 base. Germline-derived CDR1 and CDR2 are MNHEY and SVGEGT.

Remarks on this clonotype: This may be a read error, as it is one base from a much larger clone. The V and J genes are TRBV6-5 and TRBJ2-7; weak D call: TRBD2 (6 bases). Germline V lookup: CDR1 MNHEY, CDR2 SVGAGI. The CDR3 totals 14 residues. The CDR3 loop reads CASSDGGAAYKQYF. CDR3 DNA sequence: TGTGCCAGCAGTGACGGGGGAGCAGCCTACAAGCAGTACTTC.

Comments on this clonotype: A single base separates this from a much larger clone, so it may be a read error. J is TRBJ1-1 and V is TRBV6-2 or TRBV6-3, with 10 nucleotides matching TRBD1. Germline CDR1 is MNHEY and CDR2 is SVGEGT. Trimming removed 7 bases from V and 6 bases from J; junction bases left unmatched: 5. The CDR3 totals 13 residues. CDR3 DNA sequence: TGTGCCAGCAAGGGACAGGGGCTGGCTGAAGCTTTCTTT. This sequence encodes CASKGQGLAEAFF.

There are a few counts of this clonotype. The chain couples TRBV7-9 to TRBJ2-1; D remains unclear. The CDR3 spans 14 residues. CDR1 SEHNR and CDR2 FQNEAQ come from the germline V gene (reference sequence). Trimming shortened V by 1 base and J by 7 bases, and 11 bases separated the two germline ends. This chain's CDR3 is CASSLGGLRNEQFF. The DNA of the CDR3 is TGTGCCAGCAGCTTAGGGGGTCTAAGAAATGAGCAGTTCTTC.